Listed here are 5 T cell receptor beta chains from one sample, sequenced in a study of blood T cell repertoires in COVID-19. Libraries were prepared by immunoSEQ multiplex PCR; TCRdb keeps only in-frame clonotypes and omits some of them. The sample consists of about 440,000 clones, approximately 90% of them appearing once. The sample taken for sequencing was peripheral blood. All receptors come from a woman between 25 and 40 years old with acute or convalescent COVID-19.

The CDR3 DNA sequence: TGTGCCAGCAGTTACGGGGTGGGGAGCACTGAAGCTTTCTTT. The encoded protein is CASSYGVGSTEAFF. This sequence joins TRBV6-2 or TRBV6-3 and TRBJ1-1; D call uncertain. The CDR3 has 14 amino acids. The V end was cut by 2 bases, the J end by 4 bases, with 11 bases between. CDR1 is MNHEY, CDR2 SVGEGT, per germline.

The V and J genes are TRBV21-1 and TRBJ2-3; the table's TRBD1 call for D was not verified on the DNA. TRBV21-1 is given as a pseudogene. The CDR3 consists of 18 residues. The CDR3 loop reads CASSEECFHNQNADTQYF. The CDR3 bases are TGTGCCAGCAGCGAAGAGTGCTTTCATAACCAGAACGCAGATACGCAGTATTTT.

V usage is TRBV6-5 and J usage is TRBJ1-1; D gene ambiguous. The V and J ends lost 6 bases and 5 bases respectively, with 13 bases between them. Germline V gene sequence: CDR1 MNHEY, CDR2 SVGAGI. The CDR3 spans 13 residues. CDR3 in amino acids: CASRQRAATEAFF. CDR3 sequence (DNA): TGTGCCAGCAGACAGAGGGCTGCGACTGAAGCTTTCTTT.

The chain joins TRBV24-1 to TRBJ1-3, with D possibly matching TRBD1 (5 bases). V was clipped by 4 bases and J by 8 bases, with 14 bases between them. The V gene's germline CDR1 is KGHDR and CDR2 SFDVKD. The CDR3 consists of 14 residues. The CDR3: CATSDPGRGDTIYF. For the CDR3, the DNA is TGTGCCACCAGTGACCCGGGCCGGGGGGACACCATATATTTT.

V gene TRBV29-1 combines with J gene TRBJ2-1; 8 bases agree with TRBD2. V shed 5 bases, J shed 6 bases, and the junction held 3 bases outside the gene matches. The V gene's germline CDR1 is SQVTM and CDR2 ANQGSEA. This CDR3 comprises 12 residues. The CDR3 is CSVTGTSNEQFF. CDR3 DNA: TGCAGCGTTACCGGGACTAGCAATGAGCAGTTCTTC.